The next 29 T cell receptor beta chains were all read from a single sample in a study of blood T cell repertoires in COVID-19. TCRdb's table, derived via immunoSEQ multiplex PCR, lists solely in-frame clones and lacks some. The table has 100,000 to 150,000 clones, roughly two thirds seen once. Sequences were obtained from peripheral blood. Receptors were obtained from a woman in her seventies with acute or convalescent COVID-19.

The V call is TRBV15, the J call TRBJ2-3; 8 nucleotides align to TRBD1. Per germline, CDR1 LNHNV and CDR2 YYDKDF (reference sequence). Trimming at V came to 5 bases and at J to 0 bases, leaving 4 bases not matched to a gene. This CDR3 has 15 amino acids. The CDR3, as DNA: TGTGCCACCAGCCGCGGACAGGGTAGCACAGATACGCAGTATTTT. Translated, it gives CATSRGQGSTDTQYF.

The chain joins TRBV2 to TRBJ2-3, with D unresolved. The germline V gene encodes CDR1 SNHLY and CDR2 FYNNEI. V lost 3 bases, J lost 2 bases, and 12 bases lay in between. This CDR3 has 15 amino acids. CDR3 residues: CASSEASSLTDTQYF. The CDR3 nucleotides read TGTGCCAGCAGTGAGGCTAGTTCCCTCACAGATACGCAGTATTTT.

The chain recombines TRBV27 with TRBJ2-1, with TRBD2 as a possible D gene (5 bases). V was clipped by 3 bases and J by 6 bases, with 12 bases between them. Germline V gives CDR1 MNHEY, CDR2 SMNVEV (reference sequence). This CDR3 is 14 amino acids long. CDR3 DNA: TGTGCCAGCAGTTTTGAGGGCGTTATCAATGAGCAGTTCTTC. Protein: CASSFEGVINEQFF.

This clone was detected once. This rearrangement joins TRBV7-8 to TRBJ1-1, with D uncertain. Trimming took off 5 bases at V and 0 bases at J, with 13 bases between the two ends. CDR1 is SGHVS and CDR2 is FQNEAQ in the germline V gene. This CDR3 has 15 residues. The CDR3 bases are TGTGCCAGCAGCCCCCAGCTAGGTGTGAACACTGAAGCTTTCTTT. Amino acid sequence: CASSPQLGVNTEAFF.

V is TRBV6-5 and J is TRBJ1-3, with D possibly TRBD1 on 6 matching bases. CDR3 size: 14 residues. Looked up from germline, CDR1 is MNHEY and CDR2 is SVGAGI. Trimming removed 6 bases from V and 1 base from J, with 10 bases in between. The CDR3 sequence is CASRTTGSGNTIYF. Here the CDR3 DNA reads TGTGCCAGCAGAACAACAGGGTCTGGAAACACCATATATTTT.

V usage is TRBV4-1 and J usage is TRBJ1-2, with 8 bases fitting TRBD1. The CDR3 runs to 16 residues. The V gene end was trimmed by 3 bases and the J gene end by 4 bases; junction bases not matched to a gene: 10. Germline V lookup: CDR1 MGHRA, CDR2 YSYEKL. CDR3 residues: CASSQESRGRSYGYTF. The CDR3 nucleotides read TGCGCCAGCAGCCAGGAGAGCAGGGGGCGGAGCTATGGCTACACCTTC.

In regard to this clone: One end of the junction fails to match germline, which may point to a read error. The rearrangement links TRBV7-7 to TRBJ1-1; 9 nucleotides agree with TRBD1. Germline V lookup: CDR1 SSHAT, CDR2 FNYEAQ (reference sequence). The CDR3 extends over 16 amino acids. The CDR3 nucleotides are TGTGCTAGCAGCCCGCGGGACAGGGACAAGAACACTGAAGCTTTCTTT. Translated: CASSPRDRDKNTEAFF.

V and J are TRBV11-2 and TRBJ2-7; the match to TRBD1 covers 8 bases. V gave up 4 bases and J gave up 5 bases; unmatched junction bases: 7. The CDR3 loop spans 14 amino acids. Germline values: CDR1 SGHAT, CDR2 FQNNGV. The CDR3: CASSSWTGRNEQYF. CDR3 sequence (DNA): TGTGCCAGCAGCTCCTGGACAGGGCGTAACGAGCAGTACTTC.

J is TRBJ2-1 and V is TRBV6-2 or TRBV6-3, with TRBD1 matching over 7 bases. The CDR3 is made up of 13 amino acids. J lost 4 bases, V lost 6 bases, and 3 bases had no gene match. Germline CDR1 reads MNHEY; CDR2 reads SVGEGT. CDR3 nucleotide sequence: TGTGCCAGCAGCCGGGACAGATACAATGAGCAGTTCTTC. Translating it yields CASSRDRYNEQFF.

This chain uses TRBV4-3 with TRBJ2-3, with D maybe TRBD1 (5 bases). Trimming stripped 0 bases from V and 5 bases from J, with 9 bases between. CDR1 is LGHNA and CDR2 is YSLEER in the germline V gene. The CDR3 consists of 14 residues. The CDR3 loop is CASSQDRVRDTQYF. The CDR3 DNA reads as TGCGCCAGCAGCCAAGACAGGGTAAGAGATACGCAGTATTTT.

The rearrangement links TRBV7-8 to TRBJ1-5, with D possibly matching TRBD1 (5 bases). CDR1 is SGHVS and CDR2 is FQNEAQ in the germline V gene. V lost 0 bases, J lost 6 bases, and 21 bases lay in between. The CDR3 spans 18 residues. The CDR3 sequence is CASSLALSLTQGGQPQHF. The CDR3 DNA is TGTGCCAGCAGCTTAGCGCTGAGTCTTACGCAGGGAGGTCAGCCCCAGCATTTT.

This clone was counted between two and nine times. This chain joins TRBV5-1 and TRBJ2-2; TRBD1 aligns across 7 bases. CDR1 SGHRS and CDR2 YFSETQ come from the germline V gene. The CDR3 runs to 17 residues. The V segment lost 2 bases and the J segment 6 bases; nucleotides outside the gene matches: 13. Written as DNA, the CDR3 is TGCGCCAGCAGCTTAGGGCCCCGACAGGGCGGCTCCGGGGAGCTGTTTTTT. This sequence encodes CASSLGPRQGGSGELFF.

This chain connects TRBV6-5 to TRBJ2-1, with D possibly matching TRBD2 (5 bases). Germline CDR1 is MNHEY and CDR2 is SVGAGI. The CDR3 loop spans 15 amino acids. Trimming removed 2 bases from V and 6 bases from J, with 14 bases in between. The CDR3 region has the DNA TGTGCCAGCAGTTACCTTCGGCAGGCGGGCAATGAGCAGTTCTTC. Residues: CASSYLRQAGNEQFF.

The rearrangement joins TRBV3-1 (or the pseudogene TRBV3-2) to TRBJ2-5, with TRBD2 matching over 9 bases. Germline V gene data show CDR1 as LGHDT and CDR2 as YNNKEL (reference sequence). Germline trimming cut 1 base from V and 5 bases from J; bases unmatched to any gene: 5. CDR3 length: 15 amino acids. CDR3 region: CASSQGGGAFETQYF. CDR3 bases: TGTGCCAGCAGCCAAGGCGGGGGGGCCTTTGAGACCCAGTACTTC.

The rearrangement uses TRBV27 and TRBJ1-6, with TRBD1 identical over 8 bases. The CDR3 extends over 12 amino acids. Unmatched junction bases numbered 4, after V lost 9 bases and J lost 9 bases. CDR1 MNHEY and CDR2 SMNVEV come from the germline V gene (reference sequence). The CDR3 nucleotides read TGTGCCAGTGCGACAGGGGCTTCACCCCTCCACTTT. The encoded protein is CASATGASPLHF.

The chain is built from TRBV4-1 and TRBJ2-2, with 7 nucleotides matching TRBD1. Germline CDR1 and CDR2: MGHRA and YSYEKL. This CDR3 has 15 amino acids. The V and J ends lost 4 bases and 5 bases, in that order; junction bases with no gene match: 7. The CDR3 is CASSPRTGATGELFF. The CDR3 region has the DNA TGCGCCAGCAGCCCACGGACAGGAGCGACCGGGGAGCTGTTTTTT.

The CDR3 bases are TGTGCCAGCAGCCCTAATTTTCGCTATACGCAGTATTTT. Translated: CASSPNFRYTQYF. The chain joins TRBV7-2 to TRBJ2-3; D is unresolved. Germline V gives CDR1 SGHTA, CDR2 FQGNSA. CDR3 size: 13 residues. The germline V and J ends were trimmed by 5 bases and 7 bases, with 13 bases remaining between them.

The V and J genes are TRBV28 and TRBJ1-5, with TRBD1 matching over 7 bases. The CDR3 loop spans 13 amino acids. Germline V gene sequence: CDR1 MDHEN, CDR2 SYDVKM. Trimming removed 8 bases from V and 3 bases from J; junction bases left unmatched: 4. This CDR3 reads CASRQGINQPQHF. The CDR3 coding sequence is TGTGCCAGCCGACAGGGAATCAATCAGCCCCAGCATTTT. The entire variable domain, with the rest obtained from reference TRBV28 and TRBJ1-5, is as follows: DVKVTQSSRYLVKRTGEKVFLECVQDMDHENMFWYRQDPGLGLRLIYFSYDVKMKEKGDIPEGYSVSREKKERFSLILESASTNQTSMYLCASRQGINQPQHFGDGTRLSIL.

This clone came up a few times. CDR3 protein: CASRYRGTGELFF. In nucleotides, the CDR3 is TGTGCCAGCAGGTACAGAGGGACCGGGGAGCTGTTTTTT. The chain carries TRBV12-3 or TRBV12-4 and TRBJ2-2; possible D gene TRBD2, 5 bases. The CDR3 is 13 amino acids. The ends were cut back, 6 bases at V and 5 bases at J, with 10 bases in the middle.

This clone was observed a handful of times. This chain connects TRBV9 to TRBJ1-2; TRBD1 is a possible D gene (5 bases). With 0 bases removed from V and 6 bases from J, the gap between germline ends came to 12 bases. The CDR3 is 14 residues long. CDR1 and CDR2 from the germline V gene are SGDLS and YYNGEE. CDR3 coding DNA: TGTGCCAGCAGCGTAGCTGGGGCAGCCAATGGCTACACCTTC. Protein: CASSVAGAANGYTF.

The V gene is TRBV5-1, the J gene TRBJ1-4; no clear D gene. Germline CDR1 is SGHRS and CDR2 is YFSETQ. This CDR3 has 14 amino acids. The V gene lost 1 base and the J gene lost 7 bases, with 11 bases spanning the gap. CDR3 nucleotide sequence: TGCGCCAGCAGCTTGTCTGGGCAGAGTGAAAAACTGTTTTTT. Translation: CASSLSGQSEKLFF.

This clone was seen a handful of times. This chain links TRBV7-9 with TRBJ1-4; D might be TRBD1 (6 bases). This CDR3 contains 14 residues. The germline V gene has CDR1 SEHNR and CDR2 FQNEAQ (reference sequence). V gave up 5 bases and J gave up 4 bases, with 11 bases separating them. The CDR3 DNA sequence: TGTGCCAGCAGCACGGGACACGTTAATGAAAAACTGTTTTTT. Its translation: CASSTGHVNEKLFF.

J is TRBJ1-6 and V is TRBV5-1; D perhaps matches TRBD1 (5 bases). V lost 0 bases and J 9 bases, leaving 10 bases between the germline ends. Germline CDR1 and CDR2: SGHRS and YFSETQ. The CDR3 sequence is 14 residues long. The CDR3 nucleotides read TGCGCCAGCAGCTTGGACGGGGGTGGTTCACCCCTCCACTTT. This gives the protein CASSLDGGGSPLHF.

The rearrangement links TRBV11-2 to TRBJ2-7; 11 nucleotides match TRBD1. CDR3 length: 17 amino acids. Germline V lookup: CDR1 SGHAT, CDR2 FQNNGV. The V and J ends lost 4 bases and 7 bases, in that order; junction bases with no gene match: 15. The CDR3 nucleotides are TGTGCCAGCAGCTCGAACCTCGGGACAGGGGGAGTCGGAGAGCAGTACTTC. It encodes CASSSNLGTGGVGEQYF.

The gene calls are TRBV2 and TRBJ1-1; a weak D match, TRBD1 (6 bases). The CDR3 has 14 residues. CDR1 is SNHLY, CDR2 FYNNEI, per germline. The V end was cut by 7 bases, the J end by 0 bases, with 12 bases between. The CDR3 DNA follows: TGTGCCAGCACCAACGGACAGCTGAACACTGAAGCTTTCTTT. Its protein is CASTNGQLNTEAFF. Using reference TRBV2 and TRBJ1-1 for the parts outside the CDR3, the full variable domain is EPEVTQTPSHQVTQMGQEVILRCVPISNHLYFYWYRQILGQKVEFLVSFYNNEISEKSEIFDDQFSVERPDGSNFTLKIRSTKLEDSAMYFCASTNGQLNTEAFFGQGTRLTVV.

The V call is TRBV25-1, the J call TRBJ1-2; TRBD1 aligns across 9 bases. V shed 6 bases and J 7 bases; nucleotides not matched to a gene: 18. The CDR3 consists of 17 residues. Germline values: CDR1 MGHDK, CDR2 SYGVNS. The chain's CDR3 is CASSPTGTGRIGGGYTF. CDR3 in DNA: TGTGCCAGCAGCCCTACCGGGACAGGGAGGATTGGGGGTGGCTACACCTTC.

The chain uses TRBV5-1 and TRBJ1-1; TRBD1 aligns across 9 bases. Germline V lookup: CDR1 SGHRS, CDR2 YFSETQ. Losses at the gene ends were 4 bases for V and 4 bases for J; bases not matched to a gene: 8. The CDR3 has 15 residues. DNA of the CDR3: TGCGCCAGCAGCCTAGGACAGGGGTTTGGCACTGAAGCTTTCTTT. This sequence encodes CASSLGQGFGTEAFF.

The table lists this clone with a count of one. V gene TRBV7-3 combines with J gene TRBJ2-2; a weak D match, TRBD2 (5 bases). This CDR3 is built from 14 residues. Trimming cost V 4 bases and J 6 bases, with 12 bases left between them. Germline loops: CDR1 SGHTA, CDR2 FQGTGA. Here the CDR3 reads CASSSRASSGELFF. The CDR3, as DNA: TGTGCCAGCAGCTCTCGGGCTAGCTCCGGGGAGCTGTTTTTT.

This clone was seen at least ten times. The J gene is TRBJ2-7, the V gene TRBV7-9; no firm D call. Germline V gene lookup returns CDR1 SEHNR and CDR2 FQNEAQ (reference sequence). The V end lost 4 bases, the J end lost 2 bases, and 6 bases lay between the germline ends. This CDR3 has 12 residues. The CDR3 region has the DNA TGTGCCAGCAGCTCCAGTCCCTACGAGCAGTACTTC. It codes for CASSSSPYEQYF.